These T cell receptor beta chains were read from a single sample in a study of T cell responses to AZD1222 COVID-19 vaccine. TCRdb's table, derived via immunoSEQ multiplex PCR, lists solely in-frame clones and lacks some. The sample carries around 160,000 clones, approximately 88% recorded once. This sample comprised peripheral blood, obtained on day 0 of AZD1222 vaccination. These receptors came from an adult in good health. Each CDR3 is given with its conserved first and last residue. Each record gives: V gene, J gene, clone size, D gene, CDR3 protein, CDR3 DNA. D genes are given only for firm matches. Not every row has a clone size; where given, it reads once, few, many or a size class.

V: TRBV6-2/TRBV6-3
J: TRBJ2-3
size: .
D: TRBD2
CDR3: CASSYPMQVPGLAGADTQYF
DNA: TGTGCCAGCAGTTACCCCATGCAAGTACCGGGACTAGCGGGAGCAGATACGCAGTATTTT

V: TRBV6-5
J: TRBJ1-6
size: .
D: .
CDR3: CASSYSDRGGSPLHF
DNA: TGTGCCAGCAGTTACTCGGATCGGGGTGGTTCACCCCTCCACTTT

V: TRBV6-5
J: TRBJ1-5
size: .
D: TRBD1
CDR3: CASRRGTANLPQHF
DNA: TGTGCCAGCAGAAGGGGGACAGCGAATCTGCCCCAGCATTTT

V: TRBV7-6
J: TRBJ1-2
size: few
D: .
CDR3: CASSRGADPSYGYTF
DNA: TGTGCCAGCAGCCGCGGGGCCGACCCGAGCTATGGCTACACCTTC

V: TRBV5-1
J: TRBJ1-4
size: .
D: .
CDR3: CASSATGTLNEKLFF
DNA: TGCGCCAGCAGCGCTACCGGGACCCTTAATGAAAAACTGTTTTTT

V: TRBV19
J: TRBJ1-4
size: .
D: .
CDR3: CASSPVVSNEKLFF
DNA: TGTGCCAGTAGTCCGGTAGTATCTAATGAAAAACTGTTTTTT

V: TRBV7-2
J: TRBJ1-1
size: few
D: TRBD1
CDR3: CASSFQGADTEAFF
DNA: TGTGCCAGCAGCTTTCAGGGGGCCGACACTGAAGCTTTCTTT

V: TRBV6-5
J: TRBJ1-5
size: .
D: .
CDR3: CASSYEGDQPQHF
DNA: TGTGCCAGCAGTTACGAGGGGGATCAGCCCCAGCATTTT

V: TRBV2
J: TRBJ1-1
size: .
D: .
CDR3: CASSSMRDTEAFF
DNA: TGTGCCAGCAGTTCCATGAGGGACACTGAAGCTTTCTTT

V: TRBV4-3
J: TRBJ1-5
size: .
D: .
CDR3: CASSPGGGGNQPQHF
DNA: TGCGCCAGCAGCCCCGGGGGCGGGGGCAATCAGCCCCAGCATTTT

V: TRBV6-5
J: TRBJ2-7
size: .
D: .
CDR3: CASNTRGSSYEQYF
DNA: TGTGCCAGCAACACGAGGGGTTCGTCCTACGAGCAGTACTTC

V: TRBV18
J: TRBJ1-5
size: .
D: .
CDR3: CASSPNGPNQPQHF
DNA: TGTGCCAGCTCACCAAACGGCCCCAATCAGCCCCAGCATTTT

V: TRBV30
J: TRBJ1-4
size: .
D: .
CDR3: CAWSQGTDEKLFF
DNA: TGTGCCTGGAGCCAGGGGACGGATGAAAAACTGTTTTTT

V: TRBV7-2
J: TRBJ2-5
size: .
D: .
CDR3: CASSLGSSGKETQYF
DNA: TGTGCCAGCAGCTTAGGATCATCGGGGAAAGAGACCCAGTACTTC

V: TRBV4-2
J: TRBJ2-3
size: .
D: .
CDR3: CASSQDVSGVEYF
DNA: TGTGCCAGCAGCCAAGATGTCAGTGGTGTGGAGTATTTT

V: TRBV12-3/TRBV12-4
J: TRBJ1-1
size: .
D: .
CDR3: CASTTGGGRAFF
DNA: TGTGCCAGCACCACCGGCGGAGGGAGGGCTTTCTTT

V: TRBV7-9
J: TRBJ2-7
size: few
D: .
CDR3: CASSSHRDRNSYEQYF
DNA: TGTGCCAGCAGCTCCCACCGGGACCGAAACTCCTACGAGCAGTACTTC

V: TRBV30
J: TRBJ2-2
size: .
D: TRBD1
CDR3: CAWGTGINTGELFF
DNA: TGTGCCTGGGGGACAGGGATTAACACCGGGGAGCTGTTTTTT

V: TRBV20-1
J: TRBJ2-7
size: .
D: .
CDR3: CSAPLRGEQYF
DNA: TGCAGTGCGCCCCTCAGGGGCGAGCAGTACTTC

V: TRBV2
J: TRBJ1-4
size: .
D: .
CDR3: CASREAVAEKLFF
DNA: TGTGCCAGCAGGGAAGCAGTTGCGGAAAAACTGTTTTTT

V: TRBV24-1
J: TRBJ2-2
size: .
D: .
CDR3: CATSDLDTNTGELFF
DNA: TGTGCCACCAGTGATTTAGACACGAACACCGGGGAGCTGTTTTTT

V: TRBV5-1
J: TRBJ1-1
size: .
D: .
CDR3: CASSRTGTQEAFF
DNA: TGCGCCAGCAGCCGAACCGGCACTCAGGAAGCTTTCTTT

V: TRBV5-1
J: TRBJ1-5
size: .
D: .
CDR3: CASSRDGGNQPQHF
DNA: TGCGCCAGCAGCCGGGACGGCGGCAATCAGCCCCAGCATTTT

V: TRBV5-1
J: TRBJ1-4
size: .
D: .
CDR3: CASSPGPETKKLFF
DNA: TGCGCCAGCAGCCCTGGGCCTGAAACTAAAAAACTGTTTTTT

V: TRBV19
J: TRBJ2-7
size: .
D: .
CDR3: CASSLREAGLSYEQYF
DNA: TGTGCCAGTAGTTTGAGAGAGGCGGGACTCTCCTACGAGCAGTACTTC

V: TRBV6-1
J: TRBJ2-7
size: .
D: .
CDR3: CASSEEQSRSSYEQYF
DNA: TGTGCCAGCAGTGAAGAGCAGTCCCGAAGCTCCTACGAGCAGTACTTC

V: TRBV7-9
J: TRBJ1-6
size: .
D: TRBD1
CDR3: CASSSTTGGYNSPLHF
DNA: TGTGCCAGCAGCTCGACCACAGGGGGCTATAATTCACCCCTCCACTTT

V: TRBV5-1
J: TRBJ1-6
size: .
D: .
CDR3: CASSSRPDSPLHF
DNA: TGCGCCAGCAGCTCCCGACCTGATTCACCCCTCCACTTT

V: TRBV14
J: TRBJ2-1
size: .
D: .
CDR3: CASSQEVVSAYNEQFF
DNA: TGTGCCAGCAGCCAAGAAGTAGTTTCGGCGTACAATGAGCAGTTCTTC

V: TRBV5-4
J: TRBJ2-1
size: .
D: TRBD2
CDR3: CASYLQRGGSYNEQFF
DNA: TGTGCCAGTTACCTCCAGCGGGGGGGCTCCTACAATGAGCAGTTCTTC

V: TRBV18
J: TRBJ2-5
size: .
D: .
CDR3: CASSPTGTQETQYF
DNA: TGTGCCAGCTCACCAACCGGGACCCAAGAGACCCAGTACTTC

V: TRBV10-3
J: TRBJ2-7
size: few
D: .
CDR3: CAISPGRALTYEQYF
DNA: TGTGCCATCAGCCCCGGCAGGGCATTGACCTACGAGCAGTACTTC

V: TRBV7-9
J: TRBJ2-1
size: .
D: .
CDR3: CASSTLAGADNEQFF
DNA: TGTGCCAGCAGCACCCTCGCGGGTGCCGACAATGAGCAGTTCTTC

V: TRBV7-8
J: TRBJ1-1
size: .
D: .
CDR3: CASSLRRERRDTEAFF
DNA: TGTGCCAGCAGCTTAAGGAGGGAGCGTAGGGACACTGAAGCTTTCTTT

V: TRBV10-3
J: TRBJ2-3
size: once
D: .
CDR3: CAISENRVRADTQYF
DNA: TGTGCCATCAGTGAGAACAGGGTCCGAGCAGATACGCAGTATTTT

V: TRBV20-1
J: TRBJ2-1
size: .
D: .
CDR3: CSASVDEQFF
DNA: TGCAGTGCTAGCGTCGATGAGCAGTTCTTC

V: TRBV18
J: TRBJ1-6
size: .
D: .
CDR3: CASSLTAPNSPLHF
DNA: TGTGCCAGCTCACTGACGGCTCCCAATTCACCCCTCCACTTT

V: TRBV7-2
J: TRBJ1-5
size: .
D: TRBD1
CDR3: CASSLEAGGINQPQHF
DNA: TGTGCCAGCAGCTTAGAGGCAGGGGGCATCAATCAGCCCCAGCATTTT

V: TRBV6-5
J: TRBJ2-7
size: .
D: .
CDR3: CASQAGYEQYF
DNA: TGTGCCAGCCAAGCAGGTTACGAGCAGTACTTC

V: TRBV7-2
J: TRBJ1-5
size: .
D: .
CDR3: CASSLGRFGTGGNQPQHF
DNA: TGTGCCAGCAGCCTGGGACGGTTTGGGACGGGGGGCAATCAGCCCCAGCATTTT

V: TRBV4-1
J: TRBJ1-1
size: .
D: .
CDR3: CASSQGWANTEAFF
DNA: TGCGCCAGCAGCCAAGGTTGGGCGAACACTGAAGCTTTCTTT

V: TRBV6-5
J: TRBJ1-1
size: .
D: TRBD1
CDR3: CASSYSIQGGNTEAFF
DNA: TGTGCCAGCAGTTACTCGATACAGGGGGGGAACACTGAAGCTTTCTTT

V: TRBV10-2
J: TRBJ2-7
size: .
D: TRBD2
CDR3: CASQRLAAPYEQYF
DNA: TGCGCCAGCCAGAGACTAGCGGCTCCCTACGAGCAGTACTTC

V: TRBV28
J: TRBJ1-2
size: .
D: .
CDR3: CASRGTQGPNYYGYTF
DNA: TGTGCCAGCAGGGGAACTCAGGGGCCGAATTATTATGGCTACACCTTC

V: TRBV2
J: TRBJ1-2
size: .
D: .
CDR3: CASSLEGNYGYTF
DNA: TGTGCCAGCAGTTTAGAGGGTAACTATGGCTACACCTTC

V: TRBV5-1
J: TRBJ1-6
size: once
D: .
CDR3: CASSLGLTGTAGNSPLHF
DNA: TGCGCCAGCAGCTTGGGACTAACCGGGACTGCTGGAAATTCACCCCTCCACTTT

V: TRBV5-1
J: TRBJ1-1
size: .
D: .
CDR3: CASSGPGHQNTEAFF
DNA: TGCGCCAGCAGCGGACCGGGACACCAGAACACTGAAGCTTTCTTT

V: TRBV7-2
J: TRBJ2-7
size: few
D: TRBD1
CDR3: CASSKAGQGHEQYF
DNA: TGTGCCAGCAGCAAGGCGGGACAGGGCCACGAGCAGTACTTC

V: TRBV5-5
J: TRBJ1-2
size: .
D: .
CDR3: CASSLSLGENYGYTF
DNA: TGTGCCAGCAGCTTGAGTCTCGGAGAGAACTATGGCTACACCTTC

V: TRBV29-1
J: TRBJ1-5
size: .
D: .
CDR3: CSVGPGEGVNQPQHF
DNA: TGCAGCGTTGGCCCGGGGGAGGGCGTCAATCAGCCCCAGCATTTT

V: TRBV6-5
J: TRBJ2-1
size: .
D: TRBD2
CDR3: CASRPVGRGGVEQFF
DNA: TGTGCCAGCAGGCCGGTCGGACGGGGGGGCGTTGAGCAGTTCTTC

V: TRBV5-4
J: TRBJ1-5
size: .
D: .
CDR3: CASSAGTTSGQPQHF
DNA: TGTGCCAGCAGTGCCGGGACGACCTCGGGTCAGCCCCAGCATTTT

V: TRBV4-2
J: TRBJ1-2
size: few
D: TRBD1
CDR3: CASSQLNSGGGNGYTF
DNA: TGTGCCAGCAGCCAACTAAACTCAGGGGGCGGGAATGGCTACACCTTC

V: TRBV18
J: TRBJ2-1
size: .
D: .
CDR3: CASSPPSGRGGNEQFF
DNA: TGTGCCAGCTCACCACCGTCCGGTCGGGGCGGAAATGAGCAGTTCTTC

V: TRBV10-3
J: TRBJ1-1
size: .
D: TRBD1
CDR3: CAISTGGLGTEAFF
DNA: TGTGCCATCAGTACAGGGGGCCTGGGCACTGAAGCTTTCTTT

V: TRBV15
J: TRBJ1-5
size: .
D: .
CDR3: CATSGDFWGNQPQHF
DNA: TGTGCCACCAGCGGAGACTTTTGGGGCAATCAGCCCCAGCATTTT

V: TRBV6-6
J: TRBJ2-1
size: .
D: TRBD2
CDR3: CASSSFGTNNEQFF
DNA: TGTGCCAGCAGTTCTTTCGGGACTAACAATGAGCAGTTCTTC

V: TRBV3-1/TRBV3-2
J: TRBJ2-5
size: .
D: TRBD2
CDR3: CASSQDPAGGLETQYF
DNA: TGTGCCAGCAGCCAAGACCCAGCGGGGGGCCTCGAGACCCAGTACTTC

V: TRBV19
J: TRBJ2-7
size: .
D: .
CDR3: CASKDSLYSYEQYF
DNA: TGTGCCAGTAAGGACAGCCTTTACTCCTACGAGCAGTACTTC